These 15 T cell receptor beta chains were sequenced from one sample in a study of blood T cell repertoires in COVID-19. Generated by immunoSEQ multiplex PCR, the TCRdb table keeps only in-frame clones and is missing some. Seen here are roughly 200,000 clones, approximately 85% observed once, and the top ten hold more than 2.5%. Sequenced: peripheral blood. Every receptor here comes from a man aged 55 to 70 with acute or convalescent COVID-19.

The rearrangement joins TRBV3-1 (or the pseudogene TRBV3-2) to TRBJ2-3; TRBD2 might be the D (6 bases). Trimming cost V 0 bases and J 2 bases, with 12 bases left between them. Looked up from germline, CDR1 is LGHDT and CDR2 is YNNKEL (reference sequence). The CDR3 has 16 residues. In DNA form, the CDR3 reads TGTGCCAGCAGCCAAGAAAGGCTAGCGCTCACAGATACGCAGTATTTT. It codes for CASSQERLALTDTQYF.

This clone was counted once. J is TRBJ2-7 and V is TRBV6-2 or TRBV6-3; D gene unclear. The CDR3 is 15 residues long. Germline values: CDR1 MNHEY, CDR2 SVGEGT. Trimming cost V 0 bases and J 2 bases, with 11 bases left between them. The CDR3 bases are TGTGCCAGCAGTTACTCGCTTGCCAGGACCTACGAGCAGTACTTC. Translated: CASSYSLARTYEQYF.

The chain combines TRBV4-1 with TRBJ2-7; the D is unclear. Germline V gives CDR1 MGHRA, CDR2 YSYEKL. Trimming shortened V by 3 bases and J by 1 base, and 10 bases separated the two germline ends. The CDR3 has 14 residues. CDR3 in amino acids: CASSHLGKSYEQYF. CDR3 in DNA: TGCGCCAGCAGCCACCTAGGAAAATCCTACGAGCAGTACTTC.

The chain uses TRBV7-2 and TRBJ1-1; possible D gene TRBD1, 6 bases. This CDR3 comprises 15 residues. V was trimmed by 4 bases and J by 0 bases, leaving 12 bases between them. From germline, CDR1 is SGHTA and CDR2 FQGNSA. The CDR3 DNA reads as TGTGCCAGCAGCTCTCAGGGGATACTGAACACTGAAGCTTTCTTT. Its translation is CASSSQGILNTEAFF.

This chain joins TRBV18 and TRBJ2-7; 12 nucleotides agree with TRBD2. The trim removed 3 bases at V and 13 bases at J, leaving 13 bases unmatched. CDR1 is KGHSH, CDR2 LQKENI, per germline. CDR3 length: 15 amino acids. The CDR3 is CASSPLETSGSLNYF. In DNA, the CDR3 is TGTGCCAGCTCACCTCTGGAGACTAGCGGGAGCCTTAATTACTTC.

This clone showed up just once. The CDR3 nucleotides are TGTGCCAGCAGCTACCAAGAGACCCAGTACTTC. It is translated as CASSYQETQYF. The chain uses TRBV28 and TRBJ2-5, with D hard to call. The CDR3 loop spans 11 amino acids. Per germline, CDR1 MDHEN and CDR2 SYDVKM. Between the trimmed V and J ends, which lost 6 bases and 0 bases, there was a span of 2 bases.

This chain links TRBV21-1 with TRBJ2-7; the table's D gene call, TRBD1, was not cross checked with the DNA. TRBV21-1 is given as a pseudogene. This CDR3 is 16 amino acids long. Here the CDR3 reads CASSKALGQGAYEQYF. DNA for the CDR3: TGTGCCAGCAGCAAAGCGCTCGGACAGGGCGCCTACGAGCAGTACTTC.

The rearrangement joins TRBV9 to TRBJ1-1; 7 bases are shared with TRBD1. CDR1 and CDR2 (germline): SGDLS, YYNGEE. The CDR3 covers 12 residues. Trimming removed 0 bases from V and 10 bases from J; junction bases left unmatched: 3. CDR3 sequence: CASSVDGQVAFF. The CDR3 DNA follows: TGTGCCAGCAGCGTAGATGGACAGGTAGCTTTCTTT.

This clone is a singleton in its sample. The chain uses TRBV5-1 and TRBJ2-3; 7 nucleotides match TRBD1. CDR1 is SGHRS and CDR2 is YFSETQ in the germline V gene. The CDR3 spans 16 residues. With 0 bases clipped from V and 1 base from J, the junction kept 5 bases outside the gene matches. The CDR3 loop is CASSLAPGTGTDTQYF. Here the CDR3 DNA reads TGCGCCAGCAGCTTGGCCCCCGGGACAGGCACAGATACGCAGTATTTT.

V gene TRBV9 combines with J gene TRBJ2-1, with 10 bases lining up with TRBD2. Germline lookup yields CDR1 SGDLS and CDR2 YYNGEE. With V trimmed by 0 bases and J by 0 bases, 9 bases remained unmatched. The CDR3 contains 19 residues. The CDR3 region has the DNA TGTGCCAGCAGCGTAGTCCCGGGACTAGCGTCCAGCTCCTACAATGAGCAGTTCTTC. Translation: CASSVVPGLASSSYNEQFF.

This chain uses TRBV2 with TRBJ1-1; 8 bases agree with TRBD1. Per germline, CDR1 SNHLY and CDR2 FYNNEI. The CDR3 runs 16 residues. The J segment lost 0 bases and the V segment lost 6 bases, leaving 9 bases of the junction unmatched. The CDR3 protein is CASRDRVGRLNTEAFF. DNA of the CDR3: TGTGCCAGCAGGGACAGGGTTGGTCGGTTGAACACTGAAGCTTTCTTT. Supplemented by reference TRBV2 and TRBJ1-1, the full variable domain reads EPEVTQTPSHQVTQMGQEVILRCVPISNHLYFYWYRQILGQKVEFLVSFYNNEISEKSEIFDDQFSVERPDGSNFTLKIRSTKLEDSAMYFCASRDRVGRLNTEAFFGQGTRLTVV.

This sequence joins TRBV28 and TRBJ2-7; 8 bases are a match to TRBD1. From germline, CDR1 is MDHEN and CDR2 SYDVKM. The CDR3 covers 15 residues. Trimming at V came to 3 bases and at J to 0 bases, leaving 4 bases not matched to a gene. CDR3 bases: TGTGCCAGCAGTTTCCGGGACAGGTCCTCCTACGAGCAGTACTTC. Its translation is CASSFRDRSSYEQYF.

The chain links TRBV19 to TRBJ2-1; 9 bases agree with TRBD2. V was clipped by 4 bases and J by 5 bases; unmatched bases: 6. This CDR3 is 15 amino acids long. Looked up from germline, CDR1 is LNHDA and CDR2 is SQIVND (reference sequence). CDR3 sequence reads: CASSKGGLAHNEQFF. CDR3 DNA sequence: TGTGCCAGTAGTAAAGGGGGACTAGCCCACAATGAGCAGTTCTTC.

The rearrangement joins TRBV5-6 to TRBJ1-2; no firm D call. CDR1 SGHDT and CDR2 YYEEEE come from the germline V gene. The length of the CDR3 is 12 residues. The V end was cut by 2 bases, the J end by 8 bases, with 10 bases between. The CDR3: CASSLAGGGYTF. The CDR3 DNA reads TGTGCCAGCAGCTTAGCGGGCGGGGGCTACACCTTC.

The chain employs TRBV10-3 and TRBJ1-1; D gene unclear. V lost 6 bases and J 3 bases, leaving 14 bases between the germline ends. Germline V CDR1 and CDR2: ENHRY, SYGVKD. The CDR3 runs to 14 residues. CDR3 sequence: CAIRSTAGYTEAFF. DNA of the CDR3: TGTGCCATCAGGTCCACTGCGGGGTACACTGAAGCTTTCTTT.